This TCR beta chain is drawn from a study of identical twins (dated by TCRdb to about 2016). For the study in its entirety: To test whether fetal clonotypes persist, the study used deep sequencing on TCR alpha and beta repertoires from monozygotic twins, unrelated adults of various ages, and cord blood. To rule out contamination, replicate twin experiments were performed at different times with different library preparation protocols. Study-wide conclusions, independent of this receptor: Invariant T cells such as MAIT and iNKT could partly confound zero-insertion analyses, though diverse VJ usage argued against this for most clonotypes. In monozygotic twins, recombination models systematically underestimated out-of-frame TCR alpha sharing, but the models matched the sharing seen between unrelated individuals. Compared with coincidental sharing between unrelated individuals, out-of-frame TCR alpha sequences shared between twins showed an excess of sequences with low generation probability. Abundant cord blood beta clonotypes had fewer insertions, young adult naive repertoires showed a similar but weaker trend, and memory repertoires showed no such trend. Excess twin sharing in beta out-of-frame sequences was weaker because fewer shared sequences lowered the signal-to-noise ratio. Because the same donors could not be followed over many years, the conclusions depended on cross-sectional statistical analysis.

Library preparation used 5' RACE. The sequencer listed for this sample is Illumina HiSeq 2000. A universal primer binding site was introduced by template switching, and a unique molecular identifier was present in the final cDNA, enabling accurate counting of TCR cDNA molecules. Specific primers in the conserved constant-segment region were used to synthesize first-strand cDNA for the TCR alpha and beta chains. To control for contamination, every cDNA library was double barcoded, receiving both a SMART-Mk sample barcode and Illumina barcodes. TruSeq adapter sequences along with Illumina sample barcodes were introduced in two successive PCR steps. The TCR alpha and beta cDNA libraries were sequenced on the Illumina HiSeq platform using custom primers. The original methods were these. MiGEC processed the raw reads to extract unique molecular identifiers, while MiXCR was used to determine the CDR3 positions. Recombination models were inferred per individual with the repgenHMM and IGoR tools using an EM algorithm. Shared clonotypes were analyzed with the tcR package in R, and sharing was normalized by the product of cloneset sizes. To study raw recombination free of thymic and clonal selection effects, out-of-frame nonproductive sequences were analyzed. TCRdb itself trimmed the public reads at Q25 with fastp, ran MiXCR and retained productive beta chains. Rows matching on CDR3 protein sequence are summarized as one entry with the most common DNA and genes. V and J calls and clone size were set by TCRdb, not the authors. Present in this sample are a few hundred thousand distinct CDR3 sequences, about 13% of which were seen just once. More than 3.5% of the sample is in the top ten clones.

All donors were healthy Caucasians. The twin cohort comprised three pairs of female monozygotic twins, all aged about 18 to 30 years. Miltenyi CD45RO+ enrichment and human naive T-cell isolation kits were used to isolate memory (CD45RO+) and naive T cells from PBMC. The CDR3 runs 15 amino acids, cysteine and phenylalanine included. The entry retains the CDR3 DNA only, 45 bases that are in frame from base 1. After removal of 3 bases from V and 4 bases from J, the junction retains 7 bases not matched to a gene. Reading the germline V gene (reference sequence) gives CDR1 SEHNR and CDR2 FQNEAQ. A note on this clonotype: The antigen it binds to is not known. Base qualities were left out, and no much larger clone turns up one base away.

The same data also went into a second study, on yellow fever vaccine responses in identical twins. The second investigation adds: According to the authors, the vaccine-induced T cell response in identical twins seemed to be partly convergent and partly specific to each individual. In identical twins, the study followed T cell clones that responded to the vaccine with precision.

The sequenced material came from memory (CD45RO+) T cells sorted from blood. In light of the paper, this sample's cell subset or site label describes: CD45RO+ enriched T cells. This TCR came from a woman aged 18-29 years in good health. The rearrangement joined TRBV7-9 to TRBJ2-3, and 7 junctional nucleotides match TRBD2. The CDR3 reads as follows: CASSFRGGPSDTQYF. The nucleotide sequence reads TGTGCCAGCAGCTTTCGCGGGGGACCCTCAGATACGCAGTATTTT.